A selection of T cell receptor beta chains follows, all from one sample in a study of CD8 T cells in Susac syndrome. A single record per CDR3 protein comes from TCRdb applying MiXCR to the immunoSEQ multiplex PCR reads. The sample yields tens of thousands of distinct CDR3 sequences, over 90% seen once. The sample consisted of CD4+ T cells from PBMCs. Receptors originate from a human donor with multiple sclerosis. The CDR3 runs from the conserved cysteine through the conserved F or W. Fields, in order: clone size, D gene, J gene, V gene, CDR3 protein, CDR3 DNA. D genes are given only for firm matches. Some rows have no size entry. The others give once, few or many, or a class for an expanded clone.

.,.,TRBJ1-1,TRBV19,CASTRSGARTEAFF,TGTGCCAGTACCCGTTCGGGGGCGAGGACTGAAGCTTTCTTT
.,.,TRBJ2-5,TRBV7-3,CASSPRAAGTQETQYF,TGTGCCAGCAGCCCCCGGGCAGCCGGGACCCAAGAGACCCAGTACTTC
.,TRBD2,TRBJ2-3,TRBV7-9,CASSTRLAGARTDTQYF,TGTGCCAGCAGCACTAGACTAGCGGGGGCCCGCACAGATACGCAGTATTTT
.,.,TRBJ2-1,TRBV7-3,CASSLQAAYNEQFF,TGTGCCAGCAGCTTACAGGCCGCCTACAATGAGCAGTTCTTC
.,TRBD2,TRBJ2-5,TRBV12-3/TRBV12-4,CASSSQRGGLPETQYF,TGTGCCAGCAGTTCTCAGCGGGGGGGGCTTCCAGAGACCCAGTACTTC
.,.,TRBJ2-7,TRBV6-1,CASSDLGEGYEQYF,TGTGCCAGCAGTGATTTGGGAGAAGGCTACGAGCAGTACTTC
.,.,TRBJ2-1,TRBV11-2,CASSLGGEFQGEQFF,TGTGCCAGCAGCTTAGGGGGGGAGTTTCAGGGTGAGCAGTTCTTC
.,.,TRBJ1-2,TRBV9,CASSVVPRGGNYGYTF,TGTGCCAGCAGCGTAGTACCCAGGGGAGGGAACTATGGCTACACCTTC
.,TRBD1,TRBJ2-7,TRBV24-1,CATSRGTGPHEQYF,TGTGCCACCAGTCGGGGGACAGGGCCCCACGAGCAGTACTTC
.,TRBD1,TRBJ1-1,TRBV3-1,CASSQGDRGAEAFF,TGTGCCAGCAGCCAAGGCGACAGGGGAGCCGAAGCTTTCTTT
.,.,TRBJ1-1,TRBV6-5,CASSYGGRMNTEAFF,TGTGCCAGCAGTTACGGGGGACGGATGAACACTGAAGCTTTCTTT
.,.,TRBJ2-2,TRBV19,CASSINRNTGELFF,TGTGCCAGTAGTATAAACAGAAACACCGGGGAGCTGTTTTTT
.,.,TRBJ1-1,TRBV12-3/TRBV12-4,CASSPQGGRDTEAFF,TGTGCCAGCAGTCCCCAAGGGGGGCGGGATACTGAAGCTTTCTTT
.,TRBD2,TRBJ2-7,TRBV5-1,CASSFSPGLGGYEQYF,TGCGCCAGCAGCTTTTCTCCGGGACTAGGGGGCTACGAGCAGTACTTC
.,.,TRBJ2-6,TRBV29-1,CSVEGPGAERSGANVLTF,TGCAGCGTTGAAGGCCCCGGGGCTGAACGCTCTGGGGCCAACGTCCTGACTTTC
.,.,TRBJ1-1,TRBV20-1,CSAYRVNTEAFF,TGCAGTGCTTACAGGGTGAACACTGAAGCTTTCTTT
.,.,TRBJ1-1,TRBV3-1,CASSPHADPVAEAFF,TGTGCCAGCAGCCCACACGCAGACCCGGTGGCTGAAGCTTTCTTT
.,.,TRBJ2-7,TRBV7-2,CASSLGPGSFYEQYF,TGTGCCAGCAGCTTAGGCCCCGGCTCCTTCTACGAGCAGTACTTC
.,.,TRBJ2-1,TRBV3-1,CASSQEGLQRGEQFF,TGTGCCAGCAGCCAAGAGGGACTCCAGCGAGGTGAGCAGTTCTTC
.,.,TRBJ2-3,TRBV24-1,CATSDSPQGSADTQYF,TGTGCCACCAGTGATTCTCCACAGGGTAGCGCAGATACGCAGTATTTT
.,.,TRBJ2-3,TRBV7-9,CAINKGLGTDTQYF,TGTGCCATTAACAAGGGGCTGGGCACAGATACGCAGTATTTT
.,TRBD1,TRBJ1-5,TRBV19,CASTRDRVFQPQHF,TGTGCCAGTACCCGGGACAGGGTATTTCAGCCCCAGCATTTT
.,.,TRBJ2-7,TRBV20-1,CSAEDGGTYEQYF,TGCAGTGCCGAGGACGGGGGTACCTACGAGCAGTACTTC
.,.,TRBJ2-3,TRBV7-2,CASSLEGRGDTDTQYF,TGTGCCAGCAGCTTAGAAGGGCGGGGCGACACAGATACGCAGTATTTT
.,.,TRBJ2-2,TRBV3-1,CASGQRNTGELFF,TGTGCCAGCGGCCAGCGGAACACCGGGGAGCTGTTTTTT
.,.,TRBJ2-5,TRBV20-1,CSAALGPAYQETQYF,TGCAGTGCGGCGCTGGGGCCTGCGTACCAAGAGACCCAGTACTTC
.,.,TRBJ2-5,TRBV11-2,CASSYSLKETQYF,TGTGCCAGCAGCTACAGCCTTAAAGAGACCCAGTACTTC
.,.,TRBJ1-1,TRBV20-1,CSARDLVGPGAFF,TGCAGTGCTAGAGATCTGGTGGGGCCCGGGGCTTTCTTT
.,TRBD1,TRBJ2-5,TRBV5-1,CASSPGQGRNQETQYF,TGCGCCAGCAGCCCCGGACAGGGTCGAAACCAAGAGACCCAGTACTTC
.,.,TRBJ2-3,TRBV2,CASSTGGRPDTQYF,TGTGCCAGCAGTACTGGGGGCCGGCCAGATACGCAGTATTTT
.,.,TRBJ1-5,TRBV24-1,CATGHNQPQHF,TGTGCCACCGGGCACAATCAGCCCCAGCATTTT
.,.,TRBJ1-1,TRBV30,CAWSQGRETEAFF,TGTGCCTGGAGTCAGGGCCGGGAGACTGAAGCTTTCTTT
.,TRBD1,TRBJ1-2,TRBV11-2,CASSSPHRGTYGYTF,TGTGCCAGCAGTTCTCCTCACAGGGGAACTTATGGCTACACCTTC
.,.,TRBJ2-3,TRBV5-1,CASSSSGHTDTQYF,TGCGCCAGCAGCTCGTCTGGGCACACAGATACGCAGTATTTT
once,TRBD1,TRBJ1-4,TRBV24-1,CATSDPGQGNEKLFF,TGTGCCACCAGTGATCCGGGACAGGGGAATGAAAAACTGTTTTTT
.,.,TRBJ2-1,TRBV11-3,CASSLGSVNEQFF,TGTGCCAGCAGCTTAGGGTCAGTCAATGAGCAGTTCTTC
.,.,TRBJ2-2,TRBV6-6,CASSYKGFTGELFF,TGTGCCAGCAGTTACAAGGGATTCACCGGGGAGCTGTTTTTT
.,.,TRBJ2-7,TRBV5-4,CASSPGGTSTYEQYF,TGTGCCAGCAGCCCCGGGGGGACATCAACCTACGAGCAGTACTTC
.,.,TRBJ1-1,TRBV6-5,CASRDGQTNTEAFF,TGTGCCAGCAGGGACGGACAGACGAACACTGAAGCTTTCTTT
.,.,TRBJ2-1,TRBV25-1,CASLRYNEQFF,TGTGCCAGCCTCCGCTACAATGAGCAGTTCTTC
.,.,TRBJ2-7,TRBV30,CAWTGRNEQYF,TGTGCCTGGACAGGTCGGAACGAGCAGTACTTC
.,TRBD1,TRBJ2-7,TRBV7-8,CASSPLDRGRGEQYF,TGTGCCAGCAGCCCGCTGGACAGGGGGAGGGGAGAGCAGTACTTC
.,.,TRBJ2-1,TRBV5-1,CASSLRRDNEQFF,TGCGCCAGCAGCTTGAGGAGGGACAATGAGCAGTTCTTC
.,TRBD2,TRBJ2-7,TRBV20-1,CSAKSSSGSSYEQYF,TGCAGTGCCAAGAGTTCCAGCGGGAGTTCCTACGAGCAGTACTTC
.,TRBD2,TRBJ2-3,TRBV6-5,CASSPGGVDTQYF,TGTGCCAGCAGTCCTGGGGGGGTGGATACGCAGTATTTT
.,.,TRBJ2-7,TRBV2,CASSDGGTYEQYF,TGTGCCAGCAGTGATGGAGGGACCTACGAGCAGTACTTC
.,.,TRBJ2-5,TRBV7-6,CASSLSSETQYF,TGTGCCAGCAGCTTATCTTCAGAGACCCAGTACTTC
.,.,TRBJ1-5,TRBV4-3,CASSQSVGGGVSNQPQHF,TGCGCCAGCAGCCAGTCGGTTGGAGGGGGGGTGAGCAATCAGCCCCAGCATTTT